This TCR beta chain was sequenced for a study of identical twins. CDR3 length: 14 amino acids. The germline V gene encodes CDR1 MNHNS and CDR2 SASEGT. Trimming left V 7 bases short and J 2 bases short, with 15 bases between. General study findings and limits: The abundant beta clonotypes from cord blood had fewer insertions, and memory repertoires had none of this.

Points on this clonotype: Its antigen is undetermined.

TCRdb itself ran the 5' RACE reads through MiXCR, one entry per CDR3 protein. The top ten clones hold around 0.9% of a sample with 520,000 or so distinct CDR3 sequences, approximately 22% of them seen once. The sample also formed part of further work on T cells expressing NK-cell markers. That investigation notes: NKG2C+ dominant clonotypes from 5 or 6 donors made up about 1.0-7.5% of CD8+ T cells.

The rearrangement uses TRBV6-1 and TRBJ2-7, with a weak D call TRBD1 (6 bases). Sequenced input: CD4+ T cells sorted from blood. This sequence was found in a woman between 18 and 30 years old in good health. CDR3 sequence reads: CASTSRRGPYEQYF. Here the CDR3 DNA reads TGTGCCAGCACCTCCCGCAGGGGCCCCTACGAGCAGTACTTC.